The T cell receptor beta chain under discussion was sequenced for a study of blood T cell repertoires in COVID-19 (dated by TCRdb to 2018 to 2020). For the study in its entirety: Samples from collaborators originated in the United States, Italy and Spain and spanned both the acute and convalescent phases of COVID-19. The prospective study material was composed of cDNA or gDNA derived from T cells, B-cell-depleted T cells, or PBMCs. Where available, HLA class I and class II types were obtained from metadata supplied by the sample provider rather than from assay-based typing. The samples were drawn from two sources: the first 160 participants of the ongoing ImmuneRACE study, and 1,000 to 1,500 subjects contributed by 6 global collaborators. Sample metadata almost always included a de-identified subject ID, COVID-19 status, age in years and sex. A freely available public database, intended as a resource for researchers studying the immune response to SARS-CoV-2, is where the repertoires were released. The dataset comprised deeply sampled blood TCRbeta repertoires from subjects exposed to, actively infected with, or recovered from COVID-19.

Findings and caveats that apply to the study as a whole: Clinical and demographic metadata were provided uncurated, with the amount varying by source and participant.

A note on this clone: This clone's antigen is unknown. The record has no base qualities; no much larger clone is one base away.

Whole blood was collected in K2EDTA tubes by collaborating institutions according to the institutions' own protocols. For TCRbeta analysis, collaborator samples were shipped as frozen whole blood, as isolated PBMCs, or as DNA extracted from either sample type. TCRbeta CDR3 regions were amplified from genomic DNA using the immunoSEQ Assay, a bias-controlled multiplex PCR. Per the authors' processing: The number of nucleated cells in each sample was estimated from the amplification of reference gene primers within the assay. Sequence reads were collapsed and filtered to measure the absolute abundance of every unique TCRbeta CDR3 rearrangement. For each sample, productive Simpson clonality was calculated by taking the square root of Simpson's diversity index across productive rearrangements. TCRdb re-hosts the immuneACCESS table, in-frame sequences only. Its copies lack some clones; in the studies checked, an unresolved V gene accounts for under half of them, and the cause for the rest is not known. The DNA gave D and trimming, while V, J and clone size come from that table. In all, the sample holds some 170,000 clones, and roughly 90% of those were seen once. In total, the top ten clones hold 18% of the sample.

Via the germline V gene (reference sequence), CDR1 is LGHDT and CDR2 YNNKEL. Inclusive of the bounding cysteine and phenylalanine, the CDR3 is 15 residues long. Left in the record is the CDR3 DNA by itself, 45 bases read in frame from the first base. The germline V end is reduced by 3 bases and the J end by 2 bases; junction bases left unmatched: 4. The sample taken for sequencing was peripheral blood. This TCR came from a man aged 55 to 70 with active or convalescent COVID-19. This chain is built from TRBV3-1 (or the pseudogene TRBV3-2) and TRBJ1-2, with 9 bases matching TRBD1. The nucleotides are TGTGCCAGCAGCCACGACGGGACAGGGAACTATGGCTACACCTTC. Its coded protein is CASSHDGTGNYGYTF.